A selection of T cell receptor beta chains follows, all from one sample in a study of OX40 agonist ivuxolimab in advanced cancers. The repertoire was sequenced with immunoSEQ multiplex PCR; TCRdb's copy has only in-frame clones and lacks some. The sample contains about 73,000 clones, about 90% of which appear only once. The sample consisted of CD4+ or CD8+ T cells sorted from blood, taken in a trial of the OX40 agonist ivuxolimab. The receptors shown here come from an adult with an advanced solid tumor such as melanoma, head and neck, liver or kidney cancer. CDR3s leave out the opening cysteine and the closing phenylalanine or tryptophan.

j_call v_call cdr3_aa
TRBJ1-3 TRBV6-6 ASSYSNTIY
TRBJ2-7 TRBV4-1 ASSHAGTSGREV
TRBJ2-3 TRBV6-5 ASSPNWDTQY
TRBJ1-2 TRBV7-3 ASSPLGGGLGGYT
TRBJ2-3 TRBV7-9 ASSLAGRPDTQY
TRBJ2-3 TRBV2 ASSLGTSGRAVTDTQY
TRBJ2-1 TRBV5-1 ASSLGGPLGNEQF
TRBJ1-1 TRBV2 ASLETGLNTEAF
TRBJ2-5 TRBV4-2 ASSQDRPDETQY
TRBJ2-4 TRBV6-1 ASSEDSRGRNIQY
TRBJ1-1 TRBV28 ASSPQGRNTEAF
TRBJ2-7 TRBV19 ASSIGTHAYEQY
TRBJ2-1 TRBV4-1 ASSPAGAGAYNEQF
TRBJ2-1 TRBV29-1 STPTGLMAGEQF
TRBJ2-5 TRBV7-3 ASSPGQKETQY